A single sample gave rise to the 28 T cell receptor beta chains below, sequenced in a study of shared clonotypes between healthy human individuals (dated by TCRdb to between 2020 and 2021). The library came from the immunoSEQ multiplex PCR assay. The immuneACCESS repertoire file appears here via TCRdb, limited to in-frame rearrangements. These files lack a portion of the clones; in checked studies, under half of the deficit traces to unresolved V genes, and the cause of the others is not known. For this sample there are approximately 940,000 clones; over 60% appear just once. The ten biggest clones cover 1.5% of the sample. The material sequenced was memory CD4+ T cells sorted from blood. The cell subset or site label for this specimen denotes: CD45RA-negative fraction. The receptors were sampled from a man aged 18 to 30 in good health.

The rearrangement joins TRBV18 to TRBJ2-3; D could derive from TRBD1 or TRBD2 (7 bases each). The CDR3 is 15 amino acids. Germline V CDR1 and CDR2: KGHSH, LQKENI. V dropped 3 bases and J dropped 5 bases, with 15 bases sitting between them. CDR3 DNA sequence: TGTGCCAGCTCACCCCAGGGGGGGGTGAGAGATACGCAGTATTTT. This codes for CASSPQGGVRDTQYF.

The chain is built from TRBV19 and TRBJ2-4; the D gene is possibly TRBD1 (5 bases). The germline gives CDR1 LNHDA, CDR2 SQIVND (reference sequence). The CDR3 length is 15 residues. V lost 10 bases, J lost 0 bases, and 16 bases lay in between. CDR3: CATKDSPLAKNIQYF. In DNA form, the CDR3 reads TGTGCCACTAAAGACAGCCCCTTAGCCAAAAACATTCAGTACTTC. Full variable domain (outside the CDR3, taken from reference TRBV19 and TRBJ2-4): DGGITQSPKYLFRKEGQNVTLSCEQNLNHDAMYWYRQDPGQGLRLIYYSQIVNDFQKGDIAEGYSVSREKKESFPLTVTSAQKNPTAFYLCATKDSPLAKNIQYFGAGTRLSVL.

This clone was picked up a small number of times. The chain is built from TRBV5-4 and TRBJ2-5; a weak D match, TRBD1 (6 bases). Germline V gene sequence: CDR1 SGHNT, CDR2 YYREEE (reference sequence). Trimming left V 2 bases short and J 0 bases short, with 8 bases between. The CDR3 contains 14 residues. In nucleotides, the CDR3 is TGTGCCAGCAGCTTTGACAGGTACCAAGAGACCCAGTACTTC. Translated, it gives CASSFDRYQETQYF.

The CDR3, as DNA: TGCGCCAGCAGCAAAACGGCAGATACGCAGTATTTT. It codes for CASSKTADTQYF. The chain recombines TRBV4-1 with TRBJ2-3, with D unresolved. The CDR3 has 12 residues. The germline gives CDR1 MGHRA, CDR2 YSYEKL. Trimming pared 5 bases from V and 4 bases from J, leaving 7 bases between.

V usage is TRBV6-1 and J usage is TRBJ2-3; 9 bases map to TRBD1. J lost 2 bases, V lost 3 bases, and 3 bases had no gene match. This CDR3 contains 15 residues. Germline assignment: CDR1 MNHNS and CDR2 SASEGT. CDR3 in DNA: TGTGCCAGCAGTGATTGGACAGGGGCCACAGATACGCAGTATTTT. Protein: CASSDWTGATDTQYF.

This clone was detected only a few times. The gene calls are TRBV18 and TRBJ2-7; possible D gene TRBD2, 6 bases. CDR1 is KGHSH, CDR2 LQKENI, per germline. This CDR3 comprises 13 residues. V was shortened by 2 bases and J by 7 bases, with 12 bases between the two germline ends. The CDR3 DNA is TGTGCCAGCTCACCAACGATCGGGGGTGAGCAGTACTTC. This gives the protein CASSPTIGGEQYF.

Regarding this clone: This sample also contains other DNA sequences that code for the same CDR3. The rearrangement joins TRBV5-1 to TRBJ1-4; D unresolved. CDR1 and CDR2 (germline): SGHRS, YFSETQ. V was shortened by 0 bases and J by 5 bases, with 5 bases between the two germline ends. The CDR3 runs 13 residues. In DNA form, the CDR3 reads TGCGCCAGCAGCTTGGTCCAAAATGAAAAACTGTTTTTT. Residues: CASSLVQNEKLFF.

The sample holds a few counts of this clone. CDR3 residues: CASSFPRAAYNEQFF. CDR3 sequence (DNA): TGTGCCAGCAGTTTTCCCCGTGCGGCCTACAATGAGCAGTTCTTC. This sequence joins TRBV27 and TRBJ2-1; D is uncertain. V was trimmed by 3 bases and J by 2 bases, leaving 11 bases between them. CDR1 and CDR2 (germline): MNHEY, SMNVEV (reference sequence). The length of the CDR3 is 15 residues.

In this sample, this clone turned up a few times. The genes are TRBV9 and TRBJ2-7, with D possibly TRBD2 on 5 matching bases. V dropped 5 bases and J dropped 4 bases, with 10 bases sitting between them. Germline V gene data show CDR1 as SGDLS and CDR2 as YYNGEE. The CDR3 extends over 12 amino acids. Written as DNA, the CDR3 is TGTGCCAGCAGTTCGAGAGGGTACGAGCAGTACTTC. Protein product: CASSSRGYEQYF.

The rearrangement uses TRBV7-6 and TRBJ2-1; TRBD2 aligns across 7 bases. Losses at the gene ends were 3 bases for V and 7 bases for J; bases not matched to a gene: 9. Germline V gives CDR1 SGHVS, CDR2 FNYEAQ. The CDR3 runs 15 residues. The CDR3, as DNA: TGTGCCAGCAGCTTGTCGGAACTAGCGACTAATGAGCAGTTCTTC. Encoded protein: CASSLSELATNEQFF.

The chain combines TRBV9 with TRBJ1-5, with 9 bases aligning to TRBD1. The CDR3 is 19 residues long. V shed 6 bases and J 1 base; nucleotides not matched to a gene: 17. The germline V gene encodes CDR1 SGDLS and CDR2 YYNGEE. CDR3 sequence (DNA): TGTGCCAGCACCTTACAGGGGGCGAAAATTTTGATAAGCAATCAGCCCCAGCATTTT. It codes for CASTLQGAKILISNQPQHF.

The chain uses TRBV19 and TRBJ2-7, with 7 bases that match TRBD2. Germline CDR1 LNHDA, CDR2 SQIVND (reference sequence). The ends lost 5 bases at V and 6 bases at J; junction bases unmatched: 13. CDR3 length equals 15 residues. The CDR3 loop is CASSPLGRRGGEQYF. The CDR3, as DNA: TGTGCCAGTAGTCCCCTCGGGAGGCGGGGAGGCGAGCAGTACTTC.

This clone turned up a few times. Distinct nucleotide sequences in the sample also encode this CDR3. This chain joins TRBV5-1 and TRBJ2-3; the D is unclear. There are 11 residues in the CDR3. The ends were cut back, 2 bases at V and 5 bases at J, with 3 bases in the middle. Germline CDR1 reads SGHRS; CDR2 reads YFSETQ. This chain's CDR3 is CASSFGDTQYF. Written as DNA, the CDR3 is TGCGCCAGCAGCTTTGGAGATACGCAGTATTTT.

The V gene is TRBV28, the J gene TRBJ1-1, with a tentative D call TRBD1 (5 bases). Germline values: CDR1 MDHEN, CDR2 SYDVKM. The CDR3 runs 12 residues. V was trimmed by 6 bases and J by 4 bases, leaving 9 bases between them. The CDR3 here is CASRYRGTEAFF. CDR3 sequence (DNA): TGTGCCAGCAGATATAGGGGCACTGAAGCTTTCTTT.

The CDR3 region is CASSLSGRAQGTDTQYF. The CDR3 region has the DNA TGTGCCAGCAGCTTATCGGGAAGGGCCCAAGGCACAGATACGCAGTATTTT. The gene calls are TRBV11-2 and TRBJ2-3; D may be TRBD2 (5 bases). This CDR3 has 17 residues. Trimming removed 2 bases at V and 1 base at J, with 16 bases between. Germline lookup yields CDR1 SGHAT and CDR2 FQNNGV. Supplemented by reference TRBV11-2 and TRBJ2-3, the full variable domain reads EAGVAQSPRYKIIEKRQSVAFWCNPISGHATLYWYQQILGQGPKLLIQFQNNGVVDDSQLPKDRFSAERLKGVDSTLKIQPAKLEDSAVYLCASSLSGRAQGTDTQYFGPGTRLTVL.

The V gene is TRBV5-5, the J gene TRBJ1-6; weak D call: TRBD1 (6 bases). With 1 base removed from V and 10 bases from J, the gap between germline ends came to 15 bases. The CDR3 sequence is 15 residues long. Looked up from germline, CDR1 is SGHKS and CDR2 is YYEKEE (reference sequence). The CDR3 DNA reads as TGTGCCAGCAGCTTGTTTGAGCAGGGGATGTCACCCCTCCACTTT. This sequence encodes CASSLFEQGMSPLHF.

This sequence joins TRBV27 and TRBJ2-3; possible D gene TRBD2, 5 bases. V was trimmed by 3 bases and J by 6 bases, leaving 10 bases between them. Germline V gene lookup returns CDR1 MNHEY and CDR2 SMNVEV (reference sequence). CDR3 length equals 13 residues. The CDR3 coding sequence is TGTGCCAGCAGTTTGGCGGGTTGGGATACGCAGTATTTT. It translates to CASSLAGWDTQYF.

This clone appeared a few times. This chain links TRBV7-9 with TRBJ1-2, with a possible D match to TRBD1 (5 bases). With 4 bases removed from V and 8 bases from J, the gap between germline ends came to 11 bases. Looked up from germline, CDR1 is SEHNR and CDR2 is FQNEAQ (reference sequence). The CDR3 is made up of 12 amino acids. The chain's CDR3 is CASSSGVTGYTF. CDR3 bases: TGTGCCAGCAGCTCGGGGGTGACGGGCTACACCTTC.

The V and J genes are TRBV6-1 and TRBJ1-2; D is undetermined. Germline V gene sequence: CDR1 MNHNS, CDR2 SASEGT. Trimming took 6 bases from V and 1 from J, leaving 9 bases between them. There are 13 residues in the CDR3. In DNA, the CDR3 is TGTGCCAGCAGACAGCAGGTTAACTATGGCTACACCTTC. Translated, it gives CASRQQVNYGYTF.

This chain connects TRBV18 to TRBJ2-5, with D possibly being TRBD1 (6 bases). V was cut by 9 bases and J by 2 bases, with 19 bases left in between. Looked up from germline, CDR1 is KGHSH and CDR2 is LQKENI. This CDR3 region has 15 residues. CDR3 nucleotide sequence: TGTGCCAGTCAGATGGGGGCTGTCCCACAAGAGACCCAGTACTTC. Protein product: CASQMGAVPQETQYF. Based on the CDR3 plus reference TRBV18 and TRBJ2-5, the full variable domain is NAGVMQNPRHLVRRRGQEARLRCSPMKGHSHVYWYRQLPEEGLKFMVYLQKENIIDESGMPKERFSAEFPKEGPSILRIQQVVRGDSAAYFCASQMGAVPQETQYFGPGTRLLVL.

This clone has more than one count but fewer than ten. Other DNA variants within this sample encode the same CDR3. The rearrangement uses TRBV19 and TRBJ2-3, with D unresolved. The CDR3 consists of 12 residues. Germline CDR1 is LNHDA and CDR2 is SQIVND (reference sequence). The V end was cut by 1 base, the J end by 6 bases, with 5 bases between. The CDR3 here is CASSIVGDTQYF. In DNA, the CDR3 is TGTGCCAGTAGTATAGTCGGGGATACGCAGTATTTT.

This clone was observed a handful of times. V usage is TRBV9 and J usage is TRBJ2-4, with 9 positions matching TRBD1. The CDR3 runs 15 residues. The V gene's germline CDR1 is SGDLS and CDR2 YYNGEE. Unmatched junction bases numbered 9, after V lost 5 bases and J lost 6 bases. CDR3 region: CASSHGTGTINIQYF. CDR3 DNA: TGTGCCAGCAGTCACGGGACAGGGACTATAAACATTCAGTACTTC. The full variable domain, its missing parts supplied by reference TRBV9 and TRBJ2-4, is DSGVTQTPKHLITATGQRVTLRCSPRSGDLSVYWYQQSLDQGLQFLIQYYNGEERAKGNILERFSAQQFPDLHSELNLSSLELGDSALYFCASSHGTGTINIQYFGAGTRLSVL.

The chain recombines TRBV4-1 with TRBJ1-5, with 8 bases that match TRBD1. The CDR3 length is 18 residues. CDR1 MGHRA and CDR2 YSYEKL come from the germline V gene. V lost 1 base and J lost 6; bases outside the gene matches: 14. CDR3 coding DNA: TGCGCCAGCAGCCAAGTAGACCGAAGGGCAGGGGGCTTTCAGCCCCAGCATTTT. It translates to CASSQVDRRAGGFQPQHF.

The chain uses TRBV15 and TRBJ2-3, with D unclear. Germline V gene data show CDR1 as LNHNV and CDR2 as YYDKDF (reference sequence). The length of the CDR3 is 13 residues. V was shortened by 3 bases and J by 4 bases, with 8 bases between the two germline ends. CDR3: CATSSSDPDTQYF. Here the CDR3 DNA reads TGTGCCACCAGCAGTTCCGACCCAGATACGCAGTATTTT. Complete variable domain (other parts from reference TRBV15 and TRBJ2-3): DAMVIQNPRYQVTQFGKPVTLSCSQTLNHNVMYWYQQKSSQAPKLLFHYYDKDFNNEADTPDNFQSRRPNTSFCFLDIRSPGLGDTAMYLCATSSSDPDTQYFGPGTRLTVL.

This sequence joins TRBV5-5 and TRBJ2-1; 8 bases line up with TRBD2. Looked up from germline, CDR1 is SGHKS and CDR2 is YYEKEE (reference sequence). CDR3 size: 15 residues. With V trimmed by 0 bases and J by 10 bases, 9 bases remained unmatched. The CDR3 DNA reads as TGTGCCAGCAGCTTGGACGGAGCGGGGGTCTTGGAGCAGTTCTTC. Protein sequence: CASSLDGAGVLEQFF. Using reference TRBV5-5 and TRBJ2-1 for the parts outside the CDR3, the full variable domain is DAGVTQSPTHLIKTRGQQVTLRCSPISGHKSVSWYQQVLGQGPQFIFQYYEKEERGRGNFPDRFSARQFPNYSSELNVNALLLGDSALYLCASSLDGAGVLEQFFGPGTRLTVL.

The rearrangement uses TRBV19 and TRBJ1-2, with 8 bases fitting TRBD1. Trimming cost V 3 bases and J 6 bases; bases outside gene matches: 9. The germline gives CDR1 LNHDA, CDR2 SQIVND (reference sequence). There are 15 residues in the CDR3. CDR3 amino acids: CASSISGQAIHGYTF. In nucleotides, the CDR3 is TGTGCCAGTAGTATTTCGGGACAGGCAATACATGGCTACACCTTC.

On this clone itself: This sequence may be a read error, since a much larger clone differs from it by one base. This sequence joins TRBV7-9 and TRBJ1-5; 9 positions match TRBD1. V was pared by 5 bases and J by 1 base, with 3 bases of the junction left unmatched. From germline, CDR1 is SEHNR and CDR2 FQNEAQ (reference sequence). This CDR3 has 15 amino acids. The CDR3 nucleotides read TGTGCCAGCAGCCCGGGGACAGGGAGCAATCAGCCCCAGCATTTT. Protein: CASSPGTGSNQPQHF.

In this sample, this clone turned up once. The rearrangement links TRBV6-5 to TRBJ2-7; a weak D match, TRBD1 (6 bases). The CDR3 loop spans 14 amino acids. The germline V gene encodes CDR1 MNHEY and CDR2 SVGAGI. Trimming shortened V by 5 bases and J by 3 bases, and 14 bases separated the two germline ends. The CDR3 DNA follows: TGTGCCAGCAGTGAAACCGGGACACGCTACGAGCAGTACTTC. As protein: CASSETGTRYEQYF.